This TCR beta chain appears in the sequencing data of a study of graft-versus-host responses after intestinal transplantation. The wider study: Each of the recipients got a multivisceral, liver-intestinal, or isolated intestinal transplant.

General study results and limits: Recipient bone marrow held GvH clones, some seen earlier in ileum or blood.

The repertoire was sequenced with immunoSEQ multiplex PCR; TCRdb's copy has only in-frame clones and lacks some. The sample holds 96,000 or so clones, 80% to 95% seen once. Worth noting for this clone: Its antigen remains unidentified.

The CDR3 sequence is 12 residues long. CDR1 and CDR2 (germline): LNHDA, SQIVND (reference sequence). V was pared by 5 bases and J by 9 bases, with 11 bases between. This TCR was sampled from a human donor who received an intestinal transplant. Sample: unstimulated CD4+ T cells sorted from spleen or lymph node cells, taken before intestinal transplant. This chain uses TRBV19 with TRBJ2-1, with unresolved D. Written as DNA, the CDR3 is TGTGCCAGTAGTCCTCGAGCTCGTGAGCAGTTCTTC. This translates into CASSPRAREQFF.